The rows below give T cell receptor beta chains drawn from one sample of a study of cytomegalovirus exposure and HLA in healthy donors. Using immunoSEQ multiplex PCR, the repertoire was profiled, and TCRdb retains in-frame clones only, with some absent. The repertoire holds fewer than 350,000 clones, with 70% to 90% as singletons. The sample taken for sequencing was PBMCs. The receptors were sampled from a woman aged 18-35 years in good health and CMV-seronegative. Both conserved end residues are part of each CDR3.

CASSETGGAEEKLFF	TRBJ1-4	TRBV2
CASSWDRATVPEAFF	TRBJ1-1	TRBV5-1
CASSNPGTGTSPLHF	TRBJ1-6	TRBV6-5
CASTTSTSGFYEQYF	TRBJ2-7	TRBV6-5
CAISEAGTATYEQYF	TRBJ2-7	TRBV10-3
CASSLNRGETQYF	TRBJ2-5	TRBV5-1
CASSLRLPGGTGELFF	TRBJ2-2	TRBV7-8
CASSLWGGGTDTQYF	TRBJ2-3	TRBV7-3
CASSLDTDRYGYTF	TRBJ1-2	TRBV7-9
CASSHLEVTEAFF	TRBJ1-1	TRBV4-2
CASSVRWSGLETQYF	TRBJ2-5	TRBV5-8
CASSVASGGRAGELFF	TRBJ2-2	TRBV9
CASIVPGLGRTGELFF	TRBJ2-2	TRBV7-9
CASSPPTLGLTGELFF	TRBJ2-2	TRBV5-4
CASALEGGGPQHF	TRBJ1-5	TRBV2
CAISPGDFTGELFF	TRBJ2-2	TRBV10-3
CASSLAGRYGEKLFF	TRBJ1-4	TRBV7-9
CASSYSMRDRVNEQYF	TRBJ2-7	TRBV6-5
CASSVGDTPYEQYF	NA	TRBV9
CASSSAGGSSYEQYF	TRBJ2-7	TRBV5-1
CASSQDRRGTEAFF	TRBJ1-1	TRBV4-1
CASTSRTSQDGELFF	TRBJ2-2	TRBV2
CATSRARGATSEQYF	TRBJ2-7	TRBV15
CASSDFLSSEQYF	NA	TRBV9
CASSLGGGKGNQPQHF	TRBJ1-5	TRBV7-9